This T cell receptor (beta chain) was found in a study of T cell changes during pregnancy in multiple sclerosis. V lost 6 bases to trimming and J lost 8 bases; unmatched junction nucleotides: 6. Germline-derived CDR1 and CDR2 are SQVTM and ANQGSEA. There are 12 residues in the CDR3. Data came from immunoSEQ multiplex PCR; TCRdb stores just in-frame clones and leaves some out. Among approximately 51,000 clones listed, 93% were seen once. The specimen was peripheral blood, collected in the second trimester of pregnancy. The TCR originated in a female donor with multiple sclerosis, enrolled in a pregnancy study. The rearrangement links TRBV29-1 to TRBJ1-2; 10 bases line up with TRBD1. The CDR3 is CSVGGQGLGYTF. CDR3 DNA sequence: TGCAGCGTGGGGGGACAGGGGTTAGGCTACACCTTC. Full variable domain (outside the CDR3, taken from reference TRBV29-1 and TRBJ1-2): SAVISQKPSRDICQRGTSLTIQCQVDSQVTMMFWYRQQPGQSLTLIATANQGSEATYESGFVIDKFPISRPNLTFSTLTVSNMSPEDSSIYLCSVGGQGLGYTFGSGTRLTVV.